This entry describes one TCR beta chain. The CDR3 runs to 16 residues. V was cut by 3 bases and J by 2 bases, with 15 bases left in between. From germline, CDR1 is MNHEY and CDR2 SMNVEV (reference sequence). This sample is drawn from a study of blood T cell repertoires in COVID-19. Study-level background: PBMCs, B-cell-depleted T cells, or T cells provided the cDNA or gDNA that made up the material.

The protocol was immunoSEQ multiplex PCR, while the TCRdb copy is restricted to in-frame clones and leaves out a portion. The sample lists over 200,000 clones; roughly four fifths were seen once. In assigning cohorts, the study relied on participant-reported clinical history. The chain carries TRBV27 and TRBJ2-3, with D possibly matching TRBD2 (5 bases). The sequence came from a man aged 35-49 years who had recovered from COVID-19. Sequenced material: PBMCs or T cells enriched from blood (not recorded which). Here the CDR3 reads CASSFRGIHSTDTQYF. CDR3 DNA: TGTGCCAGCAGTTTTAGAGGGATACATTCCACAGATACGCAGTATTTT.